These 32 T cell receptor beta chains share one sample of origin, sequenced in a study of OX40 agonist ivuxolimab in advanced cancers. The protocol was immunoSEQ multiplex PCR, while the TCRdb copy is restricted to in-frame clones and leaves out a portion. The sample has roughly 97,000 clones, about 86% seen once. The sample here was CD4+ or CD8+ T cells sorted from blood, taken in a trial of the OX40 agonist ivuxolimab. The receptors here all came from an adult with an advanced solid tumor such as melanoma, head and neck, liver or kidney cancer.

V usage is TRBV29-1 and J usage is TRBJ1-4; 11 bases map to TRBD1. The CDR3 extends over 16 amino acids. The ends lost 3 bases at V and 7 bases at J; junction bases unmatched: 10. Germline CDR1 SQVTM, CDR2 ANQGSEA. CDR3 DNA sequence: TGCAGCGTTGAGACACCCACCGGGACAGGGGGTGAAAAACTGTTTTTT. Its protein product is CSVETPTGTGGEKLFF.

The V and J genes are TRBV6-6 and TRBJ2-3; unclear D gene. Germline V lookup: CDR1 MNHNY, CDR2 SVGAGI (reference sequence). The CDR3 sequence is 12 residues long. Trimming removed 6 bases at V and 3 bases at J, with 7 bases between. In DNA form, the CDR3 reads TGTGCCAGCAGGCCTTCAACAGATACGCAGTATTTT. Protein product: CASRPSTDTQYF.

The chain links TRBV5-4 to TRBJ2-2; D could derive from TRBD1 or TRBD2 (5 bases each). The CDR3 has 15 amino acids. CDR1 is SGHNT, CDR2 YYREEE, per germline (reference sequence). V was pared by 4 bases and J by 10 bases, with 20 bases between. Here the CDR3 reads CASSLKTGPRSELFF. Here the CDR3 DNA reads TGTGCCAGCAGCCTAAAAACGGGACCACGCTCGGAGCTGTTTTTT.

The V call is TRBV6-5, the J call TRBJ1-5; D not certain. The CDR3 totals 14 residues. From germline, CDR1 is MNHEY and CDR2 SVGAGI. Trimming removed 6 bases from V and 3 bases from J, with 12 bases in between. The CDR3 loop reads CASRGTGYNQPQHF. CDR3 DNA: TGTGCCAGCAGAGGAACGGGTTACAATCAGCCCCAGCATTTT.

The chain has TRBV7-9 and TRBJ2-3; 8 bases align to TRBD2. With 5 bases clipped from V and 5 bases from J, the junction kept 9 bases outside the gene matches. The CDR3 is made up of 15 amino acids. From germline, CDR1 is SEHNR and CDR2 FQNEAQ (reference sequence). CDR3 region: CASSPPGGQIDTQYF. The CDR3 DNA follows: TGTGCCAGCAGCCCCCCGGGGGGGCAGATAGATACGCAGTATTTT.

This chain joins TRBV6-1 and TRBJ1-2, with D unclear. V lost 2 bases and J lost 0, with 4 bases in between. The CDR3 is 13 amino acids. Per the germline V gene, CDR1 is MNHNS and CDR2 is SASEGT. The DNA for the CDR3 is TGTGCCAGCAGTGAACTGGCTAACTATGGCTACACCTTC. As protein: CASSELANYGYTF.

As for this clone: The sample contains more than one DNA sequence encoding this CDR3. This chain connects TRBV27 to TRBJ1-2; TRBD1 is a possible D gene (5 bases). Trimming pared 6 bases from V and 8 bases from J, leaving 16 bases between. Germline V CDR1 and CDR2: MNHEY, SMNVEV (reference sequence). CDR3 length: 13 amino acids. CDR3 amino acids: CASSPRAGYGYTF. The DNA for the CDR3 is TGTGCCAGCAGCCCCCGGGCAGGGTACGGCTACACCTTC.

The chain has TRBV2 and TRBJ1-1; 8 bases are a match to TRBD1. There are 12 residues in the CDR3. The V gene's germline CDR1 is SNHLY and CDR2 FYNNEI. Trimming removed 4 bases from V and 5 bases from J; junction bases left unmatched: 0. The CDR3 DNA sequence: TGTGCCAGCAGTGGGACAGGGACTGAAGCTTTCTTT. It codes for CASSGTGTEAFF.

The chain couples TRBV6-5 to TRBJ2-7; TRBD1 agrees at 7 bases. The CDR3 totals 14 residues. Germline V lookup: CDR1 MNHEY, CDR2 SVGAGI. The V gene end was trimmed by 6 bases and the J gene end by 2 bases; junction bases not matched to a gene: 7. The chain's CDR3 is CASRPGQITYEQYF. The CDR3 DNA reads as TGTGCCAGCAGGCCGGGACAGATCACCTACGAGCAGTACTTC.

This clone was recorded a few times. The chain uses TRBV5-1 and TRBJ2-1; TRBD2 agrees at 11 bases. The CDR3 is 13 residues long. The V segment lost 7 bases and the J segment 10 bases; nucleotides outside the gene matches: 7. CDR1 and CDR2 (germline): SGHRS, YFSETQ. Here the CDR3 DNA reads TGCGCCAGCTTCGGACTAGCGGGTGGCGAGCAGTTCTTC. It translates to CASFGLAGGEQFF. Together with reference TRBV5-1 and TRBJ2-1, the CDR3 gives the full variable domain: KAGVTQTPRYLIKTRGQQVTLSCSPISGHRSVSWYQQTPGQGLQFLFEYFSETQRNKGNFPGRFSGRQFSNSRSEMNVSTLELGDSALYLCASFGLAGGEQFFGPGTRLTVL.

The J gene is TRBJ1-5, the V gene TRBV29-1, with no clear D. Trimming cost V 4 bases and J 0 bases, with 4 bases left between them. The CDR3 extends over 12 amino acids. Germline V CDR1 and CDR2: SQVTM, ANQGSEA. CDR3 sequence reads: CSVVDSNQPQHF. The CDR3 DNA follows: TGCAGCGTTGTGGATAGCAATCAGCCCCAGCATTTT.

This clone came up once. This rearrangement joins TRBV9 to TRBJ2-2; D call uncertain. Germline lookup yields CDR1 SGDLS and CDR2 YYNGEE. V was trimmed by 6 bases and J by 5 bases, leaving 11 bases between them. CDR3 size: 13 residues. CDR3 protein: CASTWSGTGELFF. CDR3 in DNA: TGTGCCAGCACCTGGAGTGGGACCGGGGAGCTGTTTTTT. The variable domain in full, with the rest retrieved from reference TRBV9 and TRBJ2-2, is DSGVTQTPKHLITATGQRVTLRCSPRSGDLSVYWYQQSLDQGLQFLIQYYNGEERAKGNILERFSAQQFPDLHSELNLSSLELGDSALYFCASTWSGTGELFFGEGSRLTVL.

The chain uses TRBV2 and TRBJ1-4, with 10 bases that match TRBD1. The V and J ends lost 6 bases and 7 bases, in that order; junction bases with no gene match: 11. This CDR3 region has 16 residues. Germline values: CDR1 SNHLY, CDR2 FYNNEI. CDR3 residues: CASSRGLGQGGEKLFF. The CDR3 DNA sequence: TGTGCCAGCAGCCGCGGCCTTGGACAGGGGGGTGAAAAACTGTTTTTT. Supplemented by reference TRBV2 and TRBJ1-4, the full variable domain reads EPEVTQTPSHQVTQMGQEVILRCVPISNHLYFYWYRQILGQKVEFLVSFYNNEISEKSEIFDDQFSVERPDGSNFTLKIRSTKLEDSAMYFCASSRGLGQGGEKLFFGSGTQLSVL.

V gene TRBV18 combines with J gene TRBJ2-2; no clear D gene. Trimming pared 3 bases from V and 6 bases from J, leaving 11 bases between. This CDR3 comprises 14 residues. CDR1 is KGHSH, CDR2 LQKENI, per germline. The CDR3 nucleotides are TGTGCCAGCTCACCTAGGACGGATTCCGGGGAGCTGTTTTTT. Translating it yields CASSPRTDSGELFF.

This chain joins TRBV5-4 and TRBJ2-5; 8 bases agree with TRBD2. This CDR3 spans 15 amino acids. Unmatched junction bases numbered 6, after V lost 0 bases and J lost 5 bases. The germline V gene has CDR1 SGHNT and CDR2 YYREEE (reference sequence). The CDR3 sequence: CASSLDPGGRETQYF. The CDR3 nucleotides are TGTGCCAGCAGCTTGGATCCGGGGGGGCGGGAGACCCAGTACTTC.

The genes are TRBV19 and TRBJ2-1; 7 nucleotides match TRBD1. The CDR3 length is 15 residues. Germline CDR1 and CDR2: LNHDA and SQIVND (reference sequence). Trimming at V came to 6 bases and at J to 5 bases, leaving 10 bases not matched to a gene. CDR3 sequence (DNA): TGTGCCAGTAGAGATGGCTCACAGGGGCACAATGAGCAGTTCTTC. Encoded protein: CASRDGSQGHNEQFF.

The V and J genes are TRBV5-8 and TRBJ2-2; D possibly corresponds to TRBD2 (6 bases). The CDR3 sequence is 14 residues long. Trimming took off 3 bases at V and 5 bases at J, with 11 bases between the two ends. Germline assignment: CDR1 SGHTS and CDR2 YDEGEE. This chain's CDR3 is CASSYWRETGELFF. In nucleotides, the CDR3 is TGTGCCAGCAGCTACTGGCGGGAAACCGGGGAGCTGTTTTTT.

This chain connects TRBV11-2 to TRBJ2-1, with D possibly being TRBD2 (6 bases). The CDR3 has 15 residues. Per germline, CDR1 SGHAT and CDR2 FQNNGV. V shed 4 bases and J shed 2 bases, with 12 bases lying between them. The DNA for the CDR3 is TGTGCCAGCAGCTCGCTTAGCGGAGCCTACAATGAGCAGTTCTTC. Its protein is CASSSLSGAYNEQFF.

This clone was seen once. The J gene is TRBJ1-2, the V gene TRBV6-5, with a weak D call TRBD1 (6 bases). The CDR3 spans 12 residues. V shed 2 bases and J shed 8 bases, with 9 bases lying between them. The germline gives CDR1 MNHEY, CDR2 SVGAGI. CDR3 DNA sequence: TGTGCCAGCAGTTACGGCCAGGGGGGCTACACCTTC. Encoded protein: CASSYGQGGYTF.

This clone was detected only a few times. V gene TRBV5-1 combines with J gene TRBJ1-6; weak D call: TRBD1 (6 bases). Trimming removed 0 bases at V and 13 bases at J, with 11 bases between. This CDR3 is built from 13 residues. Germline V gene lookup returns CDR1 SGHRS and CDR2 YFSETQ. CDR3 sequence reads: CASSLGSGEPLHF. The CDR3 region has the DNA TGCGCCAGCAGCTTGGGATCAGGGGAGCCCCTCCACTTT.

The chain combines TRBV14 with TRBJ2-3; 8 bases are a match to TRBD2. CDR1 is SGHDN, CDR2 FVKESK, per germline. V trimming: 1 base; J trimming: 0 bases; junction bases outside the gene matches: 6. The CDR3 length is 17 residues. The CDR3 DNA follows: TGTGCCAGCAGCCAAGTTGAGCGGGAGACCAGCACAGATACGCAGTATTTT. This translates into CASSQVERETSTDTQYF.

Here the CDR3 reads CASSIAQGSEQYF. The CDR3 nucleotides read TGTGCCAGCAGCATCGCGCAGGGCAGCGAGCAGTACTTC. The gene calls are TRBV9 and TRBJ2-7, with TRBD1 as a possible D gene (5 bases). This CDR3 is 13 amino acids long. Trimming pared 4 bases from V and 6 bases from J, leaving 14 bases between. Germline V lookup: CDR1 SGDLS, CDR2 YYNGEE.

V and J are TRBV27 and TRBJ1-2; 10 nucleotides match TRBD1. CDR1 is MNHEY and CDR2 is SMNVEV in the germline V gene (reference sequence). The length of the CDR3 is 15 residues. J was trimmed by 6 bases and V by 3 bases; bases with no gene match: 7. Here the CDR3 reads CASSFWTGGTDGYTF. The CDR3 region has the DNA TGTGCCAGCAGTTTTTGGACAGGGGGAACGGATGGCTACACCTTC.

The V gene is TRBV9, the J gene TRBJ1-1; D is possibly TRBD1 (6 bases). The V gene's germline CDR1 is SGDLS and CDR2 YYNGEE. The CDR3 length is 13 residues. The V gene lost 3 bases and the J gene lost 5 bases, with 11 bases spanning the gap. The CDR3 protein is CASSAGVDTEAFF. CDR3 nucleotides: TGTGCCAGCAGCGCAGGGGTTGATACTGAAGCTTTCTTT.

The chain employs TRBV9 and TRBJ1-1; D remains unclear. V dropped 0 bases and J dropped 4 bases, with 13 bases sitting between them. Germline V lookup: CDR1 SGDLS, CDR2 YYNGEE. The length of the CDR3 is 15 residues. In DNA, the CDR3 is TGTGCCAGCAGCGTAGTCGGAGAATGGGGCACTGAAGCTTTCTTT. Translation gives CASSVVGEWGTEAFF. Full variable domain (rest looked up from reference TRBV9 and TRBJ1-1): DSGVTQTPKHLITATGQRVTLRCSPRSGDLSVYWYQQSLDQGLQFLIQYYNGEERAKGNILERFSAQQFPDLHSELNLSSLELGDSALYFCASSVVGEWGTEAFFGQGTRLTVV.

J is TRBJ1-4 and V is TRBV27, with TRBD1 matching 9 bases. CDR3 length equals 15 residues. CDR1 and CDR2 (germline): MNHEY, SMNVEV (reference sequence). Trimming at V came to 3 bases and at J to 8 bases, leaving 7 bases not matched to a gene. The CDR3: CASSLSGTGLEKLFF. Written as DNA, the CDR3 is TGTGCCAGCAGTTTGTCCGGGACAGGGCTCGAAAAACTGTTTTTT.

The chain combines TRBV4-3 with TRBJ1-2; D may be TRBD1 (5 bases). Germline V CDR1 and CDR2: LGHNA, YSLEER. V was trimmed by 0 bases and J by 7 bases, leaving 15 bases between them. The CDR3 length is 15 residues. CDR3 sequence: CASSQDLGRAGGYTF. CDR3 nucleotide sequence: TGCGCCAGCAGCCAAGATCTAGGCAGGGCTGGTGGCTACACCTTC.

The V gene is TRBV5-6, the J gene TRBJ1-2, with 7 bases fitting TRBD1. J gave up 0 bases and V 0 bases, and 2 bases lay outside the gene matches. This CDR3 contains 15 residues. Germline CDR1 reads SGHDT; CDR2 reads YYEEEE. CDR3 coding DNA: TGTGCCAGCAGCTTGGCCAGGGGGTCTAACTATGGCTACACCTTC. It specifies CASSLARGSNYGYTF.

The V and J genes are TRBV2 and TRBJ1-4, with TRBD1 matching over 8 bases. The CDR3 covers 14 residues. J gave up 12 bases and V 5 bases, and 11 bases lay outside the gene matches. Germline V gene lookup returns CDR1 SNHLY and CDR2 FYNNEI. CDR3 sequence (DNA): TGTGCCAGCAGTCCCTTAGGACAGGGTTTGGAACTGTTTTTT. Encoded protein: CASSPLGQGLELFF.

The J gene is TRBJ2-3, the V gene TRBV10-3, with D perhaps matching TRBD2 (6 bases). V was trimmed by 11 bases and J by 1 base, leaving 19 bases between them. This CDR3 has 15 residues. Germline lookup yields CDR1 ENHRY and CDR2 SYGVKD. The CDR3: CASLKREPGTDTQYF. The CDR3 DNA follows: TGTGCCTCCCTTAAACGGGAGCCGGGCACAGATACGCAGTATTTT.

This clone was seen just once. The V and J genes are TRBV2 and TRBJ2-3; D is ambiguous. The CDR3 extends over 14 amino acids. Trimming took off 2 bases at V and 1 base at J, with 7 bases between the two ends. Germline CDR1 and CDR2: SNHLY and FYNNEI. CDR3 nucleotides: TGTGCCAGCAGTGAATCGGGCGGCACAGATACGCAGTATTTT. Protein: CASSESGGTDTQYF.

The chain couples TRBV7-2 to TRBJ2-5; D is possibly TRBD1 or TRBD2 (5 bases each). V dropped 4 bases and J dropped 1 base, with 10 bases sitting between them. Germline assignment: CDR1 SGHTA and CDR2 FQGNSA. This CDR3 is built from 14 residues. CDR3 nucleotides: TGTGCCAGCAGCTCGGGACCCCTCCAAGAGACCCAGTACTTC. It codes for CASSSGPLQETQYF. Using reference TRBV7-2 and TRBJ2-5 for the parts outside the CDR3, the full variable domain is GAGVSQSPSNKVTEKGKDVELRCDPISGHTALYWYRQSLGQGLEFLIYFQGNSAPDKSGLPSDRFSAERTGGSVSTLTIQRTQQEDSAVYLCASSSGPLQETQYFGPGTRLLVL.